Listed below are T cell receptor beta chains from one sample, sequenced in a study of T cell responses to AZD1222 COVID-19 vaccine. TCRdb's table, derived via immunoSEQ multiplex PCR, lists solely in-frame clones and lacks some. This table has fewer than 50,000 clones, roughly 75% appearing once. The sample here was peripheral blood, taken on day 0 of AZD1222 vaccination. The receptor set was obtained from an adult in good health. The CDR3 runs from the conserved cysteine through the conserved F or W. A D gene is named only where the DNA matches it firmly. Clone sizes are given selectively: once, few, many, or a class where the clone is expanded.

CDR3 protein,CDR3 DNA,D gene,V gene,clone size,J gene
CASSTRQGPDTQYF,TGTGCCAGCAGCACCCGACAGGGTCCAGATACGCAGTATTTT,TRBD1,TRBV7-2,once,TRBJ2-3
CSARHGDTIYF,TGCAGTGCTAGACATGGAGACACCATATATTTT,-,TRBV20-1,-,TRBJ1-3
CASSLAGRDEKLFF,TGTGCCAGCAGCTTAGCAGGCAGGGATGAAAAACTGTTTTTT,-,TRBV7-9,-,TRBJ1-4
CASSIDGKHYEQYF,TGTGCCAGCAGTATAGACGGGAAACACTACGAGCAGTACTTC,-,TRBV27,-,TRBJ2-7
CATRTVEKLFF,TGTGCCACCAGGACGGTGGAAAAACTGTTTTTT,-,TRBV19,-,TRBJ1-4
CASSLLEEGGNSPLHF,TGTGCCAGCAGCTTACTTGAAGAGGGGGGAAATTCACCCCTCCACTTT,-,TRBV7-8,once,TRBJ1-6
CASSSARDRLYSNQPQHF,TGTGCCAGCAGCTCCGCCCGGGACAGGCTATATAGCAATCAGCCCCAGCATTTT,TRBD1,TRBV5-6,-,TRBJ1-5
CASSSKDRQNEQFF,TGTGCCAGCAGTTCCAAGGACAGGCAGAATGAGCAGTTCTTC,TRBD1,TRBV28,once,TRBJ2-1
CASSSPGQGSGETQYF,TGTGCCAGCAGTTCACCGGGACAGGGTTCGGGGGAGACCCAGTACTTC,TRBD1,TRBV6-5,-,TRBJ2-5
CASSLTGTSGYNEQFF,TGTGCCAGCAGCCTGACCGGGACTAGCGGGTACAATGAGCAGTTCTTC,TRBD2,TRBV7-8,few,TRBJ2-1
CASSEAPGAQYF,TGTGCCAGCAGTGAAGCTCCTGGGGCCCAGTACTTC,-,TRBV2,once,TRBJ2-5
CASGLWGPETGELFF,TGTGCCAGCGGCTTGTGGGGGCCGGAAACCGGGGAGCTGTTTTTT,-,TRBV27,-,TRBJ2-2
CASSPVRTVNQPQHF,TGTGCCAGCTCACCAGTACGGACAGTTAATCAGCCCCAGCATTTT,-,TRBV18,-,TRBJ1-5
CATSDPGTEYGYTF,TGTGCCACCAGTGATCCCGGGACAGAATATGGCTACACCTTC,TRBD1,TRBV24-1,once,TRBJ1-2
CASKVDREAYEQYF,TGTGCCAGCAAGGTTGACAGGGAGGCCTACGAGCAGTACTTC,-,TRBV6-5,-,TRBJ2-7
CASSYGGYGYTF,TGTGCCAGCAGTTACGGCGGCTATGGCTACACCTTC,-,TRBV6-5,-,TRBJ1-2
CASSSSQGNSPLHF,TGTGCCAGCAGTTCATCTCAGGGGAATTCACCCCTCCACTTT,-,TRBV28,-,TRBJ1-6
CASSPRAGGAPQYF,TGTGCCAGCAGCCCCCGGGCAGGTGGAGCACCGCAGTACTTC,-,TRBV7-9,few,TRBJ2-7
CASSLYRGEQYF,TGTGCCAGCAGCTTATACCGGGGCGAGCAGTACTTC,-,TRBV5-6,-,TRBJ2-7
CASSLGDRTNEKLFF,TGCGCCAGCAGCTTGGGGGACAGGACGAATGAAAAACTGTTTTTT,TRBD1,TRBV5-1,-,TRBJ1-4
CASSQEPDAGELFF,TGTGCCAGCAGCCAAGAGCCAGACGCCGGGGAGCTGTTTTTT,-,TRBV3-1/TRBV3-2,-,TRBJ2-2
CASSVLQNEKLFF,TGTGCCAGCAGTGTCCTGCAGAATGAAAAACTGTTTTTT,-,TRBV2,-,TRBJ1-4
CASSFGEISNNEKLFF,TGTGCCAGCAGCTTCGGCGAGATCTCAAATAATGAAAAACTGTTTTTT,-,TRBV7-9,-,TRBJ1-4
CASSPPGQGTIREKLFF,TGTGCCAGCAGCCCACCGGGACAGGGGACGATTAGGGAAAAACTGTTTTTT,TRBD1,TRBV7-9,-,TRBJ1-4
CASSQDFPGGRVDETQYF,TGTGCCAGCAGCCAAGATTTTCCGGGGGGGCGTGTGGACGAGACCCAGTACTTC,TRBD2,TRBV3-1/TRBV3-2,few,TRBJ2-5
CASSLVQKETQYF,TGTGCCAGCAGCTTAGTACAGAAAGAGACCCAGTACTTC,-,TRBV7-6,-,TRBJ2-5
CASSISAGVRQETQYF,TGTGCCAGTAGTATATCGGCGGGGGTGAGGCAAGAGACCCAGTACTTC,TRBD2,TRBV19,-,TRBJ2-5
CASRTDRGLSGKLFF,TGTGCCAGCAGAACGGACAGGGGTCTTTCGGGAAAACTGTTTTTT,TRBD1,TRBV2,-,TRBJ1-4
CASSQNTDYGYTF,TGTGCCAGCAGCCAAAACACAGACTATGGCTACACCTTC,-,TRBV3-1/TRBV3-2,-,TRBJ1-2
CASSDGQGSNWNTEAFF,TGTGCCAGCAGCGACGGACAGGGGAGCAACTGGAACACTGAAGCTTTCTTT,TRBD1,TRBV3-1/TRBV3-2,-,TRBJ1-1
CASSRGGGDEQYF,TGTGCCAGCAGCCGAGGGGGCGGAGACGAGCAGTACTTC,TRBD1,TRBV5-8,-,TRBJ2-7
CASSLVARFSGANVLTF,TGTGCCAGCAGCTTAGTGGCTCGGTTCTCTGGGGCCAACGTCCTGACTTTC,-,TRBV7-2,-,TRBJ2-6
CASSGSALLYDYGYTF,TGTGCCAGCTCGGGGTCCGCCTTACTATATGACTATGGCTACACCTTC,-,TRBV28,-,TRBJ1-2
CASSLTGSPLHF,TGTGCCAGCAGCTTAACGGGTTCACCCCTCCACTTT,-,TRBV7-9,-,TRBJ1-6
CASSKADGQKVNYGYTF,TGTGCCAGCAGCAAAGCCGACGGACAGAAAGTCAACTATGGCTACACCTTC,-,TRBV21-1,medium-sized,TRBJ1-2
CASSPGLNTEAFF,TGTGCCAGCTCACCGGGGCTGAACACTGAAGCTTTCTTT,-,TRBV18,-,TRBJ1-1
CASSLAGGGLPFF,TGTGCCAGCAGCTTAGCTGGGGGCGGTTTGCCTTTCTTT,-,TRBV7-2,-,TRBJ1-1
CASSFRKGGSNQPQHF,TGTGCCAGCAGCTTTCGTAAGGGTGGAAGCAATCAGCCCCAGCATTTT,-,TRBV5-8,once,TRBJ1-5
CASSPQTGRFNYGYTF,TGTGCCAGCAGCCCTCAGACCGGGAGGTTTAACTATGGCTACACCTTC,-,TRBV5-4,-,TRBJ1-2
CSVEKSGTSAKETQYF,TGCAGCGTTGAGAAATCCGGGACTAGCGCTAAAGAGACCCAGTACTTC,TRBD2,TRBV29-1,-,TRBJ2-5
CASSFGNYGYTF,TGTGCCAGCAGTTTTGGAAACTATGGCTACACCTTC,-,TRBV28,-,TRBJ1-2
CAWSVQGASYEQYF,TGTGCCTGGAGTGTCCAGGGGGCCTCCTACGAGCAGTACTTC,TRBD1,TRBV30,-,TRBJ2-7
CATSDAPGPLYNEQFF,TGTGCCACCAGTGATGCCCCGGGACCCCTTTACAATGAGCAGTTCTTC,-,TRBV24-1,once,TRBJ2-1
CASRRQGGQGSSYEQYF,TGTGCCAGCAGAAGACAGGGGGGACAGGGGAGTTCCTACGAGCAGTACTTC,TRBD1,TRBV27,-,TRBJ2-7
CASRGETVHGYTF,TGTGCCAGCAGAGGGGAGACAGTTCATGGCTACACCTTC,-,TRBV2,-,TRBJ1-2
CASSKKGLLEYNEQFF,TGTGCCAGCAGCAAAAAAGGACTTTTGGAATACAATGAGCAGTTCTTC,-,TRBV21-1,-,TRBJ2-1
CASSQRDGQNQPQHF,TGTGCCAGCAGCCAGAGAGACGGTCAGAATCAGCCCCAGCATTTT,-,TRBV4-2,-,TRBJ1-5